This T cell receptor beta chain emerged from a study of T cell responses to AZD1222 COVID-19 vaccine. Sequenced by immunoSEQ multiplex PCR; TCRdb stores in-frame clones only, minus some. The table lists tens of thousands of clones, roughly 90% of them singletons. The V gene's germline CDR1 is SGHVS and CDR2 FNYEAQ. V was pared by 2 bases and J by 0 bases, with 8 bases of the junction left unmatched. The CDR3 runs 19 residues. The clonotype was recovered from an adult in good health. Sequenced here: peripheral blood, sampled on day 0 of AZD1222 vaccination. The chain recombines TRBV7-6 with TRBJ2-1, with 12 bases lining up with TRBD2. In DNA, the CDR3 is TGTGCCAGCAGCTTAAATCTAGCGGGGGGGTTGAGCTCCTACAATGAGCAGTTCTTC. Its translation is CASSLNLAGGLSSYNEQFF.